This T cell receptor (beta chain) emerged from a study of blood T cell repertoires in COVID-19. This clone was detected only once. In the study's own analysis: It was from reference gene primer amplification that nucleated cell counts were estimated. This table comes from immunoSEQ multiplex PCR, and its TCRdb copy is limited to in-frame clones, with some not included. V, J and clone size were drawn from that table, and D and trimming were deduced from the DNA. The table includes under 85,000 clones, approximately 88% detected once. Trimming left V 4 bases short and J 8 bases short, with 14 bases between. The CDR3 has 13 amino acids.

This clonotype was obtained from a man aged 65 to 85 with acute or convalescent COVID-19. Sequencing was performed on peripheral blood. The chain combines TRBV12-3 or TRBV12-4 with TRBJ1-1, with TRBD1 as a possible D gene (5 bases). CDR3 sequence (DNA): TGTGCCAGCAGTTCGCAGGGTTTGGCGGAAGCTTTCTTT. This sequence encodes CASSSQGLAEAFF.